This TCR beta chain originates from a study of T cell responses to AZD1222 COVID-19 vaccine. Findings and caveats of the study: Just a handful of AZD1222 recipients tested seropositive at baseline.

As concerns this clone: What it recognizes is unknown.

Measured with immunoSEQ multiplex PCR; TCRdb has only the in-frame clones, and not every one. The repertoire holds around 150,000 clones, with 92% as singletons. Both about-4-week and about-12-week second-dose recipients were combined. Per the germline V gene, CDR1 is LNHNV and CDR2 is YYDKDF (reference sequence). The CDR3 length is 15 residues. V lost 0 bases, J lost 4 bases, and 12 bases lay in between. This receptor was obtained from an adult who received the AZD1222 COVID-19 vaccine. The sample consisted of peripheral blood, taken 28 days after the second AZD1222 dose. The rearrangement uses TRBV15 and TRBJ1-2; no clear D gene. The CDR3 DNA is TGTGCCACCAGCAGAGAGTGGGTGGGTGGCTATGGCTACACCTTC. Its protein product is CATSREWVGGYGYTF.